The rows below give T cell receptor beta chains drawn from one sample of a study of persistence of HIV-infected CD4 T cells. These receptors' antigens are unknown. Libraries were prepared by immunoSEQ multiplex PCR; TCRdb keeps only in-frame clonotypes and omits some of them. The table has under 50,000 clones, more than 80% seen once. The sequences come from CD4+ T cells sorted from PBMCs after approximately 19-hour stimulation, collected from a patient who received antiretroviral therapy. Receptors originate from an adult woman with HIV who was CMV-seropositive. CDR3s include the opening cysteine and the closing phenylalanine or tryptophan. Fields, in order: D gene, J gene, V gene, clone size, CDR3 DNA, CDR3 protein. D genes are given only for firm matches. The size of a clone is reported for some rows only, either as once, few or many, or as a class for expanded clones.

>TRBD2|TRBJ2-3|TRBV5-1|NA
TGCGCCAGCACCTGGACTAGCCCAACAGATACGCAGTATTTT
CASTWTSPTDTQYF
>TRBD2|TRBJ2-5|TRBV7-2|NA
TGTGCCAGCAGCTTCCGGGCTAGCGGCCCGGAGACCCAGTACTTC
CASSFRASGPETQYF
>NA|TRBJ2-5|TRBV12-3/TRBV12-4|NA
TGTGCCAGCAGTTTAGGACCTCGGGAGACCCAGTACTTC
CASSLGPRETQYF
>NA|TRBJ1-4|TRBV19|NA
TGTGCCAGTAGTACGATCAGGGTACCGGCTAATGAAAAACTGTTTTTT
CASSTIRVPANEKLFF
>NA|TRBJ1-2|TRBV7-2|NA
TGTGCCAGCAGCTTGAACGGCGCTGGCTCCCTTTATGGCTACACCTTC
CASSLNGAGSLYGYTF
>TRBD1|TRBJ1-2|TRBV4-3|NA
TGCGCCAGCAGCCAAGTCAGGACAGGGGGCTATGGCTACACCTTC
CASSQVRTGGYGYTF
>TRBD2|TRBJ2-7|TRBV7-2|once
TGTGCCAGCAGCATCGGGGGGTCCTACGAGCAGTACTTC
CASSIGGSYEQYF
>TRBD1|TRBJ2-7|TRBV6-5|NA
TGTGCCAGCAGCCGGGGACAGGGGGCCTACGAGCAGTACTTC
CASSRGQGAYEQYF
>TRBD1|TRBJ2-3|TRBV24-1|NA
TGTGCCACCAGTGATTTTGGGACAGGGGGCACAGATACGCAGTATTTT
CATSDFGTGGTDTQYF
>NA|TRBJ1-6|TRBV4-3|NA
TGCGCCAGCAGCCAAGTATCCGGGCCCCTCCACTTT
CASSQVSGPLHF
>TRBD1|TRBJ2-3|TRBV7-2|NA
TGTGCCAGCAGCCTCTCGACAGGGGGCAGCACAGATACGCAGTATTTT
CASSLSTGGSTDTQYF
>TRBD1|TRBJ2-3|TRBV20-1|NA
TGCAGTGCTAGTGCCCACGGCAGGGGGCGAACAGATACGCAGTATTTT
CSASAHGRGRTDTQYF
>TRBD1|TRBJ1-4|TRBV5-5|once
TGTGCCAGCAGCTTGGGACAGGGAGGAAAACTGTTTTTT
CASSLGQGGKLFF
>TRBD1|TRBJ1-1|TRBV30|NA
TGTGCCGGAACGGACAGGGTCACTGAAGCTTTCTTT
CAGTDRVTEAFF
>NA|TRBJ1-6|TRBV2|NA
TGTGCCAGCAGTGGGACGGCCAAAAATTCACCCCTCCACTTT
CASSGTAKNSPLHF
>NA|TRBJ1-4|TRBV5-1|NA
TGCGCCAGCAGCTTGGCCGCACGGGATGGGGAAAAACTGTTTTTT
CASSLAARDGEKLFF
>NA|TRBJ1-1|TRBV7-8|NA
TGTGCCAGCAGCCGGGCGGTCACTGAAGCTTTCTTT
CASSRAVTEAFF
>NA|TRBJ1-6|TRBV28|NA
TGTGCCAGCAGTGAAGGGTTTAGAAGTTCACCCCTCCACTTT
CASSEGFRSSPLHF
>NA|TRBJ1-6|TRBV19|NA
TGTGCCAGTAGTATGGACAGCCGGGGGTATAATTCACCCCTCCACTTT
CASSMDSRGYNSPLHF
>NA|TRBJ2-7|TRBV5-1|NA
TGCGCCAGCAGCGGGACACTCTACGAGCAGTACTTC
CASSGTLYEQYF
>NA|TRBJ1-5|TRBV18|NA
TGTGCCAGCTCACAGGACCCCAGTCAGCCCCAGCATTTT
CASSQDPSQPQHF
>TRBD2|TRBJ2-5|TRBV10-1|NA
TGCGCCAGCAGTGCTAGCGGGGGCTCGGAGACCCAGTACTTC
CASSASGGSETQYF
>NA|TRBJ1-6|TRBV7-9|NA
TGTGCCAGCAGCTTAGGGGGGGGCGCCTATAATTCACCCCTCCACTTT
CASSLGGGAYNSPLHF
>NA|TRBJ2-3|TRBV2|NA
TGTGCCAGCTCTCGGGGGAGCCCAGATACGCAGTATTTT
CASSRGSPDTQYF
>NA|TRBJ2-2|TRBV7-9|NA
TGTGCCAGCAGCTCCACTGGAAGGGAGCTGTTTTTT
CASSSTGRELFF
>NA|TRBJ2-7|TRBV5-4|NA
TGTGCCAGCAGCCCAGACCGATCCTACGAGCAGTACTTC
CASSPDRSYEQYF
>NA|TRBJ1-1|TRBV6-4|NA
TGTGCCAGCAGTGCGAAGATGAACACTGAAGCTTTCTTT
CASSAKMNTEAFF
>NA|TRBJ2-7|TRBV9|NA
TGTGCCAGCAGCGTAGTTCACAGGGCCTCGGTCCCTTCCTACGAGCAGTACTTC
CASSVVHRASVPSYEQYF
>NA|TRBJ1-5|TRBV10-1|NA
TGCGCCCACCGAGAGGGCCTGAACCAGAAGCCCCAGCATTTT
CAHREGLNQKPQHF
>NA|TRBJ2-7|TRBV29-1|NA
TGCAGCGTTGTACAGGGCCCCGTCTCCTACGAGCAGTACTTC
CSVVQGPVSYEQYF
>TRBD2|TRBJ2-1|TRBV6-4|once
TGTGCCAGCAGCCGGACTAGCGGGAGGGCTATGGATGAGCAGTTCTTC
CASSRTSGRAMDEQFF
>TRBD2|TRBJ2-7|TRBV13|NA
TGTGCCAGCAGCCGAAGCCTAGCGGGGGTCTCCTACGAGCAGTACTTC
CASSRSLAGVSYEQYF
>NA|TRBJ1-5|TRBV19|NA
TGTGCCAGTAGTGGGGGGGGCAGGATTCTTCCTCCCAATCAGCCCCAGCATTTT
CASSGGGRILPPNQPQHF
>NA|TRBJ1-5|TRBV19|few
TGTGCCAGTAGTGGTCTCAATCAGCCCCAGCATTTT
CASSGLNQPQHF
>NA|TRBJ1-5|TRBV7-8|NA
TGTGCCAGCAGCTTAGATCCGGGTGGCAATCAGCCCCAGCATTTT
CASSLDPGGNQPQHF